This T cell receptor (beta chain) was identified during a study of shared clonotypes between healthy human individuals. CDR1 is SQVTM and CDR2 is ANQGSEA in the germline V gene. The CDR3 extends over 13 amino acids. Trimming removed 7 bases from V and 5 bases from J, with 17 bases in between. Every one of the donors was a Caucasian adult that lived in Nashville, Tennessee. Execution of the assay was at deep level. In replicate PCRs of unsorted PBMC, 250 to 350 ng DNA, some 30,000 T cell genomes, was used. Libraries were prepared by immunoSEQ multiplex PCR; TCRdb keeps only in-frame clonotypes and omits some of them. This repertoire shows about 480,000 clones, 79% found once; its top ten account for over 10%. This clone was counted a few times.

V usage is TRBV29-1 and J usage is TRBJ1-2; D perhaps matches TRBD1 (5 bases). This TCR derives from a woman aged 40 to 50 in good health. Some clones in this sample may be carry-over from other donors' samples. The material sequenced was PBMCs. The CDR3 DNA follows: TGCAGCGGGGAGGGACCGGAAGCTTATGGCTACACCTTC. This encodes CSGEGPEAYGYTF.